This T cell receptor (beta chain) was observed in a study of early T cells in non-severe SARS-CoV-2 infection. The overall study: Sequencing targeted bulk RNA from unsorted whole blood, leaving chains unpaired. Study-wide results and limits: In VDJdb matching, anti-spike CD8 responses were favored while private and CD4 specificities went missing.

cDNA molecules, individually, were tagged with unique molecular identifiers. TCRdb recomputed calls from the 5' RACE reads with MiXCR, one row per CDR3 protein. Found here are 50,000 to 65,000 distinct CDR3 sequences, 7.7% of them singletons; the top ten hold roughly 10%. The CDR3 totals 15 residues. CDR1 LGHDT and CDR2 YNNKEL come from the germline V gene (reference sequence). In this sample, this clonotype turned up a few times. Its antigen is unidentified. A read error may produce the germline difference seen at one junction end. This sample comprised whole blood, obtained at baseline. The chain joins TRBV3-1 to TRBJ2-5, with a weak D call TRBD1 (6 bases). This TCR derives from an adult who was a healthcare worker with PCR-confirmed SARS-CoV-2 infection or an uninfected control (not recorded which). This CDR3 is CTSSQGGHLKETQYF. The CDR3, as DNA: TGTACCAGCAGCCAAGGGGGACACCTAAAAGAGACCCAGTACTTC.